These T cell receptor beta chains were read from a single sample in a study of breast tumors, draining lymph nodes, adjacent tissues. TCRdb passed the multiplex PCR reads through MiXCR, listing each CDR3 protein once. This table holds 150,000 to 200,000 distinct CDR3 sequences, 30% to 40% found once. Sequencing was performed on axillary lymph node tissue. All receptors come from a female donor with breast cancer. Some clones in this sample may be carry-over from other donors' samples. The CDR3 runs from the conserved cysteine through the conserved F or W. Each record gives: clone size, V gene, J gene, CDR3 protein. Clone size is stated in some rows and not others, as once, few, many or a class when expanded.

NA,TRBV10-3,TRBJ1-5,CAIRSQGVGQPQHF
many,TRBV19,TRBJ1-4,CASGRVTGASTNEKLFF
NA,TRBV12-3/TRBV12-4,TRBJ1-2,CASSKGSVANTGTGASVTF
NA,TRBV20-1,TRBJ2-3,CSAAGTRDTQYF
many,TRBV18,TRBJ2-1,CASSPGVGSEQFF
NA,TRBV7-2,TRBJ1-2,CPGAKGGGGYTF
NA,TRBV10-1,TRBJ2-3,CASSEMGTDTQYF
many,TRBV27,TRBJ2-7,CASSFAVSYEQYF
many,TRBV9,TRBJ2-6,CASSLNPGGASGANVLTF
many,TRBV19,TRBJ2-7,CASNLAGDYEQYF
many,TRBV9,TRBJ1-2,CASSTGGGPGYGYTF
many,TRBV5-6,TRBJ2-3,CASSLGAGAGYTQYF
NA,TRBV29-1,TRBJ2-1,CSVAAGGYNEQFF
many,TRBV30,TRBJ2-2,CAWSWGQGSGGELFF
many,TRBV9,TRBJ2-5,CASSVGSGTIVETQYF
many,TRBV24-1,TRBJ2-3,CATSDPRQTTDTQYF
once,TRBV20-1,TRBJ1-2,CSVTGGDGYTF
NA,TRBV10-3,TRBJ2-1,CTISESGRNEQSF
many,TRBV7-6,TRBJ2-7,CASSLSGLGYEQYF
NA,TRBV6-6,TRBJ1-5,CASSPDGRPQHF
few,TRBV27,TRBJ1-3,CASSPPYRSGAGNTIYF
many,TRBV7-2,TRBJ2-7,CASSLQRTGEQYF
NA,TRBV29-1,TRBJ2-1,CSVADSSMGKRNEQFF
NA,TRBV7-2,TRBJ2-2,CASSPRLGGTGELFF
NA,TRBV2,TRBJ2-6,CASQGASEAF
many,TRBV4-2,TRBJ1-6,CASRVTGSGDSPLHF
many,TRBV19,TRBJ1-2,CATSGSRYGYTF
many,TRBV11-3,TRBJ2-5,CASSLATEQETQYF
NA,TRBV5-1,TRBJ1-1,CASSLKFGGGTEAFF
many,TRBV27,TRBJ2-1,CASSLSGSSYNEQFF
many,TRBV12-3/TRBV12-4,TRBJ1-4,CASNLGPWTGGYEKLFF
many,TRBV19,TRBJ2-5,CASGQRQETQYF
many,TRBV7-3,TRBJ2-3,CASSFLGITDTQYF
many,TRBV5-1,TRBJ2-7,CASSRPSYEQYF
many,TRBV7-9,TRBJ2-7,CASSRSAHGMPYEQYF
many,TRBV3-1,TRBJ2-1,CASSLGHGWEQFF
many,TRBV3-1,TRBJ2-1,CASSRRPAGFSYNEQFF
many,TRBV6-6,TRBJ2-7,CASSWQGAYEQYF
many,TRBV7-8,TRBJ1-5,CASSLTGVQGAQHF
NA,TRBV11-2,TRBJ2-7,CASSLNYRTYEQYF
many,TRBV2,TRBJ2-5,CASKGGREETQYF
NA,TRBV3-1,TRBJ1-5,CASSQRNSNQHF
NA,TRBV11-2,TRBJ2-5,CASSFDRGVRAKRRDSQYF
NA,TRBV11-2,TRBJ2-3,CASSWAWFRSDTQYF
many,TRBV14,TRBJ1-6,CASSQVQYSPLHF
many,TRBV2,TRBJ1-2,CASTDLREVGYTF
many,TRBV9,TRBJ2-3,CASSVSEDTQYF
NA,TRBV19,TRBJ2-7,CASNIGGSGNEQYF
NA,TRBV20-1,TRBJ2-5,CSARDLEGGTQYF
many,TRBV7-2,TRBJ2-1,CASSFSGLAGGPFF
NA,TRBV9,TRBJ2-3,CASSSGGAEDTQSF
NA,TRBV5-8,TRBJ2-5,CASSLEEVAGGETQYF
many,TRBV10-2,TRBJ2-7,CASSGSRSTSSYEQYF